This T cell receptor beta chain was found in a study of blood T cells in healthy people across ages. Extracted total RNA amounted to at least 5.5 micrograms for each sample. Primers used in a second PCR of roughly 6 to 11 cycles were a sample-barcoded 5' primer and a J-beta primer mix. One entry per CDR3 protein results from TCRdb running MiXCR on the 5' RACE reads. In the table there are around 1,500,000 distinct CDR3 sequences, 28% of which are singletons. About this clonotype: One end of the junction does not line up with germline, which may come from a read error.

Germline V gene data show CDR1 as SGHRS and CDR2 as YFSETQ. The CDR3 sequence is 15 residues long. Sequencing was carried out using blood. The J gene is TRBJ2-7, the V gene TRBV5-1, with 8 positions matching TRBD1. This clonotype was obtained from a woman in her twenties or thirties in good health. The CDR3 loop is CTSSLTGESSYEQYF. For the CDR3, the DNA is TGCACCAGCAGCTTGACAGGGGAGAGCTCCTACGAGCAGTACTTC.